This T cell receptor (beta chain) was documented in a study of T cells after posttransplantation cyclophosphamide. Whole-study results and caveats: Donor CD8+ memory clones often dominated recipient blood repertoires at later times. TRB clonality was highly associated with recipient CMV seropositivity and reactivation. TRB overlap between skin or GI tissue T cells and blood was limited.

Trimming cost V 6 bases and J 5 bases; bases outside gene matches: 1. The germline CDR1 and CDR2 sequences are SNHLY and FYNNEI. CDR3 length: 14 residues. There are many counts of this clone. What it binds is unknown. TCRdb keeps only in-frame clones here, not all; method: immunoSEQ multiplex PCR. The sample presents tens of thousands of clones, none singletons. The TCR originated in a woman in her sixties in good health, CMV-negative, and a related stem cell transplant donor. The sample comprised PBMCs. V is TRBV2 and J is TRBJ2-5; 15 bases line up with TRBD2. For the CDR3, the DNA is TGTGCCAGCAGAGGACTAGCGGGGGGGGAGACCCAGTACTTC. Its protein is CASRGLAGGETQYF.